This passage covers 7 T cell receptor beta chains from one sample sequenced in a study of cytomegalovirus exposure and HLA in healthy donors. PCR was performed using 60 Vbeta and 13 Jbeta primers. TCRdb's copy holds only in-frame clones and misses some; the assay was immunoSEQ multiplex PCR. Here the sample spans 100,000 to 150,000 clones, roughly 9% being singletons. Sequenced: PBMCs. These receptors were collected from a woman in her thirties or forties in good health and CMV-seropositive.

This clone was seen more than once but under ten times. The chain has TRBV11-2 and TRBJ1-1; no definite D call. V shed 1 base and J shed 1 base, with 4 bases lying between them. Germline V lookup: CDR1 SGHAT, CDR2 FQNNGV. The length of the CDR3 is 13 residues. This CDR3 reads CASSLVQNTEAFF. In DNA, the CDR3 is TGTGCCAGCAGCTTAGTACAGAACACTGAAGCTTTCTTT.

The genes are TRBV25-1 and TRBJ1-1; TRBD1 matches at 9 bases. The trim removed 4 bases at V and 1 base at J, leaving 7 bases unmatched. The germline V gene has CDR1 MGHDK and CDR2 SYGVNS. This CDR3 is 16 amino acids long. CDR3 DNA sequence: TGTGCCAGCAGTGGGCCCGGGACAGGGCGGAACACTGAAGCTTTCTTT. It codes for CASSGPGTGRNTEAFF.

Turning to this clone: Other DNA sequences of this sample code for an identical CDR3. The chain combines TRBV30 with TRBJ1-2, with 10 bases fitting TRBD1. V lost 1 base, J lost 4 bases, and 0 bases stayed unmatched. This CDR3 spans 13 amino acids. Germline loops: CDR1 GTSNPN, CDR2 SVGIG (reference sequence). The DNA of the CDR3 is TGTGCCTGGAGTGGGACAGGGGGCTATGGCTACACCTTC. This codes for CAWSGTGGYGYTF.

The chain carries TRBV19 and TRBJ2-7, with 13 nucleotides matching TRBD2. The germline gives CDR1 LNHDA, CDR2 SQIVND (reference sequence). Unmatched junction bases numbered 5, after V lost 5 bases and J lost 1 base. This CDR3 has 16 amino acids. In DNA form, the CDR3 reads TGTGCCAGTAGTGGCAGGACTAGCGGGGGTTCCTACGAGCAGTACTTC. Its protein is CASSGRTSGGSYEQYF.

This clone was recorded a few times. This rearrangement joins TRBV30 to TRBJ1-2; D ambiguous. The V gene lost 4 bases and the J gene lost 1 base, with 7 bases spanning the gap. The CDR3 contains 12 residues. Germline V gives CDR1 GTSNPN, CDR2 SVGIG (reference sequence). The CDR3 coding sequence is TGTGCCTGGATACCGGTTAACTATGGCTACACCTTC. It translates to CAWIPVNYGYTF. Full variable domain (rest looked up from reference TRBV30 and TRBJ1-2): SQTIHQWPATLVQPVGSPLSLECTVEGTSNPNLYWYRQAAGRGLQLLFYSVGIGQISSEVPQNLSASRPQDRQFILSSKKLLLSDSGFYLCAWIPVNYGYTFGSGTRLTVV.

The table lists this clone with a few counts. The J gene is TRBJ2-2, the V gene TRBV28; D is possibly TRBD2 (5 bases). Trimming took 5 bases from V and 6 from J, leaving 16 bases between them. Germline V gene sequence: CDR1 MDHEN, CDR2 SYDVKM. This CDR3 has 15 amino acids. The CDR3 DNA sequence: TGTGCCAGCAGTAAAATAACTAGGAGAGCCGGGGAGCTGTTTTTT. Its protein is CASSKITRRAGELFF. The full variable domain, its missing parts supplied by reference TRBV28 and TRBJ2-2, is DVKVTQSSRYLVKRTGEKVFLECVQDMDHENMFWYRQDPGLGLRLIYFSYDVKMKEKGDIPEGYSVSREKKERFSLILESASTNQTSMYLCASSKITRRAGELFFGEGSRLTVL.

The rearrangement links TRBV7-2 to TRBJ1-4, with a weak D call TRBD1 (6 bases). Germline CDR1 is SGHTA and CDR2 is FQGNSA. Trimming removed 1 base at V and 3 bases at J, with 12 bases between. CDR3 length equals 16 residues. CDR3 in DNA: TGTGCCAGCAGCTTAGTCAAGGGGGAAGCTAATGAAAAACTGTTTTTT. Protein: CASSLVKGEANEKLFF.